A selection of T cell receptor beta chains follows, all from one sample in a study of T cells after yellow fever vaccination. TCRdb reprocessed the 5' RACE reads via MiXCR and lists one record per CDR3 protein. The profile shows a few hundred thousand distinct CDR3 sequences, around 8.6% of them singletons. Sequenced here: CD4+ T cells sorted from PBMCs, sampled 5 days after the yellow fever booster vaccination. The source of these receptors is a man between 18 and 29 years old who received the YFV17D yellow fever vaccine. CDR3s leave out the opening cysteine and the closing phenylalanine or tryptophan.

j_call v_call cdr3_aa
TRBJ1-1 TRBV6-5 ASSYIGGRAF
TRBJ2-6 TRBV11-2 ASSQSGANVLT
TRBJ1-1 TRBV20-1 SARKGQTNTEAF
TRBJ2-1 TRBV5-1 ASSPLAGGPNEQF
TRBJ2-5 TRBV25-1 ASSEAGLGETQY
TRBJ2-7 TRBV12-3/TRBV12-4 ASSNSGGASYEQY
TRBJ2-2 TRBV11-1 ASSLGPARATGELF
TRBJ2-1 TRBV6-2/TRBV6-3 ASSFPNRGNEQF
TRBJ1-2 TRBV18 ASSLEATGTYGYT
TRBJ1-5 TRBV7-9 ATGGGDSNQPQH
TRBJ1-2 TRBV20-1 SARGDNANYGYT
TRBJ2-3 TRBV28 ASSLMRGPSTDTQY
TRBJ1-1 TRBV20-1 SAPKQTNTEAF
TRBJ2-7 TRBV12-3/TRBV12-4 ASSLLAGGYEQY
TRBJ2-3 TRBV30 AWRHQGRTQY
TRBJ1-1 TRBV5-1 ASSLGPGAGVEAF
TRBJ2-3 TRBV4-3 ASSQDRGPDTQY
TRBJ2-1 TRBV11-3 ASSPGGARNEQF
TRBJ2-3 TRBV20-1 SAPTGSDTQY
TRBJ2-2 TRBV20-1 SARMHAGGGRTGELF
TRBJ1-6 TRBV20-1 SVRAGSYNSPLH
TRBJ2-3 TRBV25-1 ASSDVAGAGDTQY
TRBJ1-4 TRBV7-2 ASSRRGPNEKLF
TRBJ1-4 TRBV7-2 ASSLSPAGQGEKLF
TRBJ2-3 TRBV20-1 SASPLLAGGSTQY
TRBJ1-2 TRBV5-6 ASSPQAGYGYT
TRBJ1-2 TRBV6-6 ASSYVRPEINYGYT
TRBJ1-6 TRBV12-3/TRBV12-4 ASRGQDSPLH
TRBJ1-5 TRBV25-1 ASSATGGWDQPQH
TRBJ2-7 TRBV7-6 ASSLRSGAGTYEQY
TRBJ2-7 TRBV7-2 ASSFRTGSSYEQY
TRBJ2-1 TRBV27 ASLLQGASGEQF
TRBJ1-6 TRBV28 ASSFPPSPLH
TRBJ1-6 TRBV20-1 SARGRDRSSYNSPLH
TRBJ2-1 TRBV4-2 ASSQENSAPNEQF
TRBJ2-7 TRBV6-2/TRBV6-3 ASSYLGQGTTYEQY
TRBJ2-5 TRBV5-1 ASSFSGVQETQY
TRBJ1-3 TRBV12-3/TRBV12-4 ASSFPSGNTIY
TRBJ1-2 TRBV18 ASSPPGTVNGYT
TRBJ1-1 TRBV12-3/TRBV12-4 ASSPQG
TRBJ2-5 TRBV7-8 ASSFIETQY
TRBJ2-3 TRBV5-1 ASSLAPDTRGTDTQY
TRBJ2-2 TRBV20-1 SARLSGGIGELF
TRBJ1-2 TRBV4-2 ASSQDHYGYT
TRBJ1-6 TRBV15 ATSRKTGTQSPLH
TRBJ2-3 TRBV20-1 SANRGPAPNTQY
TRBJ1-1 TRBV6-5 ASRRTDRATLEAF
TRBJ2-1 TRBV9 ASSGAGRSGDNEQF
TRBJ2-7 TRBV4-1 ASSRPGGSGEQY
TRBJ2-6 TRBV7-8 ASSLVLSGANVLT
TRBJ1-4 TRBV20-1 SAIPTGANEKLF
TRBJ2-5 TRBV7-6 ASSLAGGHGETQY
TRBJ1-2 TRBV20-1 SARDWDNYGYT
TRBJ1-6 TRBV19 ASMPGQLLYNSPLH
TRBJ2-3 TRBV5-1 ASSAGAGDTQY
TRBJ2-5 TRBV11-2 ASSQKGRALRETQY
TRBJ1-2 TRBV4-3 ASSQIVAFGYGYT